These 20 T cell receptor beta chains were all obtained from the same sample, sequenced in a study of blood T cell repertoires in COVID-19. This table comes from immunoSEQ multiplex PCR, and its TCRdb copy is limited to in-frame clones, with some not included. The sample consists of about 82,000 clones, around nine tenths of them appearing once. Sequenced material: PBMCs or T cells enriched from blood (not recorded which). These receptors all come from a woman aged 50 to 65 with acute COVID-19.

V is TRBV6-5 and J is TRBJ2-1; 8 bases line up with TRBD1. V lost 10 bases to trimming and J lost 2 bases; unmatched junction nucleotides: 7. CDR1 and CDR2 (germline): MNHEY, SVGAGI. The CDR3 contains 14 residues. CDR3 region: CATSPGQAYNEQFF. The CDR3 nucleotides read TGTGCCACCTCTCCGGGACAGGCCTACAATGAGCAGTTCTTC.

This clone occurred a few times. The genes are TRBV5-8 and TRBJ1-2, with D perhaps matching TRBD1 (6 bases). CDR3 length: 11 amino acids. Germline V gene sequence: CDR1 SGHTS, CDR2 YDEGEE. Deletions cut 5 bases from V and 14 bases from J, with 16 bases between. CDR3 residues: CASSRQDLGTF. In DNA form, the CDR3 reads TGTGCCAGCAGTCGACAGGATCTAGGGACCTTC.

This chain uses TRBV7-2 with TRBJ2-7; possibly TRBD2 for D (6 bases). This CDR3 has 14 amino acids. The V end lost 5 bases, the J end lost 3 bases, and 14 bases lay between the germline ends. CDR1 is SGHTA and CDR2 is FQGNSA in the germline V gene. CDR3 bases: TGTGCCAGCAGCCCCGCGGGGCGGAACTACGAGCAGTACTTC. Translated: CASSPAGRNYEQYF.

V gene TRBV4-3 combines with J gene TRBJ2-7; 7 bases agree with TRBD1. This CDR3 is built from 14 residues. CDR1 is LGHNA, CDR2 YSLEER, per germline. V trimming: 4 bases; J trimming: 6 bases; junction bases outside the gene matches: 9. The CDR3 loop is CASSPSQGRGEQYF. CDR3 bases: TGCGCCAGCAGCCCGTCACAGGGGAGAGGCGAGCAGTACTTC.

This clone showed up just once. V gene TRBV7-2 combines with J gene TRBJ1-2, with D possibly TRBD1 on 6 matching bases. V lost 2 bases and J 5 bases, leaving 12 bases between the germline ends. Germline lookup yields CDR1 SGHTA and CDR2 FQGNSA. This CDR3 is built from 14 residues. CDR3 DNA: TGTGCCAGCAGCTTACTCAGGGGTTCGTATGGCTACACCTTC. Protein product: CASSLLRGSYGYTF.

The V gene is TRBV6-5, the J gene TRBJ2-7, with TRBD1 identical over 8 bases. The CDR3 is 13 amino acids. V shed 6 bases, J shed 7 bases, and the junction held 8 bases outside the gene matches. Germline V gene lookup returns CDR1 MNHEY and CDR2 SVGAGI. This chain's CDR3 is CASSPDREQEQYF. CDR3 DNA sequence: TGTGCCAGCAGCCCGGACAGGGAGCAGGAGCAGTACTTC.

The rearrangement joins TRBV2 to TRBJ1-5, with D possibly TRBD1 on 5 matching bases. Trimming cost V 5 bases and J 6 bases, with 14 bases left between them. Germline V gene lookup returns CDR1 SNHLY and CDR2 FYNNEI. The CDR3 runs 14 residues. CDR3 loop: CASSTVTGGQPQHF. The DNA for the CDR3 is TGTGCCAGCAGTACCGTAACGGGGGGTCAGCCCCAGCATTTT.

The V call is TRBV7-2, the J call TRBJ2-5, with 9 bases that match TRBD2. Trimming cost V 7 bases and J 5 bases; bases outside gene matches: 11. Germline lookup yields CDR1 SGHTA and CDR2 FQGNSA. The CDR3 covers 15 residues. The CDR3 loop is CASTLVAGGSETQYF. The CDR3 DNA is TGTGCCAGCACCCTTGTGGCGGGAGGGTCCGAGACCCAGTACTTC.

This clone was seen a handful of times. V usage is TRBV12-3 or TRBV12-4 and J usage is TRBJ1-2; the match to TRBD1 covers 9 bases. The ends lost 6 bases at V and 8 bases at J; junction bases unmatched: 7. This CDR3 spans 13 amino acids. The DNA for the CDR3 is TGTGCCAGCAGCAGGAAAACAGGGGGCGGCTACACCTTC. It encodes CASSRKTGGGYTF.

The V gene is TRBV29-1, the J gene TRBJ2-1; 8 bases agree with TRBD1. Germline CDR1 reads SQVTM; CDR2 reads ANQGSEA. There are 15 residues in the CDR3. The junction had 10 bases not matched to a gene; V was cut back by 2 bases and J by 7 bases. This CDR3 is CSVEPFHHRGNEQFF. CDR3 DNA: TGCAGCGTTGAACCCTTTCATCACAGGGGGAATGAGCAGTTCTTC.

This sequence joins TRBV28 and TRBJ1-5; D ambiguous. This CDR3 spans 12 amino acids. The V end lost 9 bases, the J end lost 6 bases, and 12 bases lay between the germline ends. Germline lookup yields CDR1 MDHEN and CDR2 SYDVKM. The CDR3 sequence: CASMRATQPQHF. In DNA, the CDR3 is TGTGCCAGTATGAGGGCGACTCAGCCCCAGCATTTT.

The chain couples TRBV28 to TRBJ1-5; D not certain. V was trimmed by 7 bases and J by 9 bases, leaving 19 bases between them. The germline gives CDR1 MDHEN, CDR2 SYDVKM. This CDR3 comprises 14 residues. The CDR3 DNA reads as TGTGCCAGCAACATTTACCCAGGTACTGGGCCCCAGCATTTT. Its protein is CASNIYPGTGPQHF.

V is TRBV19 and J is TRBJ2-1; 12 bases map to TRBD2. Germline CDR1 LNHDA, CDR2 SQIVND (reference sequence). With 3 bases clipped from V and 8 bases from J, the junction kept 2 bases outside the gene matches. The CDR3 runs 14 residues. CDR3 residues: CASSMTSGSYEQFF. DNA for the CDR3: TGTGCCAGTAGTATGACTAGCGGGAGCTATGAGCAGTTCTTC. Together with reference TRBV19 and TRBJ2-1, the CDR3 gives the full variable domain: DGGITQSPKYLFRKEGQNVTLSCEQNLNHDAMYWYRQDPGQGLRLIYYSQIVNDFQKGDIAEGYSVSREKKESFPLTVTSAQKNPTAFYLCASSMTSGSYEQFFGPGTRLTVL.

The V gene is TRBV5-8, the J gene TRBJ1-5; 9 bases line up with TRBD1. CDR1 SGHTS and CDR2 YDEGEE come from the germline V gene. The CDR3 has 15 residues. The trim removed 2 bases at V and 6 bases at J, leaving 6 bases unmatched. This CDR3 reads CASSFLQGASQPQHF. DNA for the CDR3: TGTGCCAGCAGCTTCTTACAGGGGGCCAGTCAGCCCCAGCATTTT. Complete variable domain (other parts from reference TRBV5-8 and TRBJ1-5): EAGVTQSPTHLIKTRGQQATLRCSPISGHTSVYWYQQALGLGLQFLLWYDEGEERNRGNFPPRFSGRQFPNYSSELNVNALELEDSALYLCASSFLQGASQPQHFGDGTRLSIL.

The chain is built from TRBV6-2 or TRBV6-3 and TRBJ1-1; TRBD1 is a possible D gene (6 bases). This CDR3 has 14 amino acids. Trimming took 6 bases from V and 9 from J, leaving 20 bases between them. Germline V gene lookup returns CDR1 MNHEY and CDR2 SVGEGT. The CDR3 loop is CASSKATPGEQAFF. CDR3 coding DNA: TGTGCCAGCAGCAAAGCTACCCCAGGGGAGCAAGCTTTCTTT.

This chain connects TRBV4-3 to TRBJ2-7; 7 bases map to TRBD1. Losses at the gene ends were 4 bases for V and 3 bases for J; bases not matched to a gene: 9. CDR1 is LGHNA, CDR2 YSLEER, per germline. The CDR3 sequence is 15 residues long. For the CDR3, the DNA is TGCGCCAGCAGCCCCGGTTTGAGGGGGCACTACGAGCAGTACTTC. It specifies CASSPGLRGHYEQYF.

J is TRBJ2-3 and V is TRBV7-9; D remains ambiguous. The germline gives CDR1 SEHNR, CDR2 FQNEAQ (reference sequence). The CDR3 loop spans 16 amino acids. V gave up 2 bases and J gave up 2 bases, with 14 bases separating them. In nucleotides, the CDR3 is TGTGCCAGCAGCTTATATCTAGGATCCACCACAGATACGCAGTATTTT. It codes for CASSLYLGSTTDTQYF. The complete variable domain, with remaining parts taken from reference TRBV7-9 and TRBJ2-3, reads DTGVSQNPRHKITKRGQNVTFRCDPISEHNRLYWYRQTLGQGPEFLTYFQNEAQLEKSRLLSDRFSAERPKGSFSTLEIQRTEQGDSAMYLCASSLYLGSTTDTQYFGPGTRLTVL.

This clone was found once. V and J are TRBV7-2 and TRBJ2-1; 9 bases are shared with TRBD2. CDR3 length: 13 amino acids. V gave up 4 bases and J gave up 9 bases; unmatched junction bases: 4. From germline, CDR1 is SGHTA and CDR2 FQGNSA. CDR3: CASSSLAGIEQFF. In nucleotides, the CDR3 is TGTGCCAGCAGCTCCCTAGCGGGAATTGAGCAGTTCTTC.

V usage is TRBV4-1 and J usage is TRBJ2-7, with 10 bases aligning to TRBD1. Per germline, CDR1 MGHRA and CDR2 YSYEKL. The CDR3 runs 15 residues. The V segment lost 5 bases and the J segment 3 bases; nucleotides outside the gene matches: 7. The CDR3 is CASSYGTGEGYEQYF. The CDR3 nucleotides are TGCGCCAGCAGCTATGGGACAGGGGAAGGCTACGAGCAGTACTTC.

The CDR3 region has the DNA TGTGCCAGCTCACCGACCATCGAGGGCGGCACTGAAGCTTTCTTT. Translated, it gives CASSPTIEGGTEAFF. The chain carries TRBV18 and TRBJ1-1; D call uncertain. Germline CDR1 and CDR2: KGHSH and LQKENI. CDR3 length: 15 residues. The V gene lost 3 bases and the J gene lost 4 bases, with 15 bases spanning the gap.